This T cell receptor beta chain is drawn from a study of T cell responses to AZD1222 COVID-19 vaccine. A note on this clone: Its antigen is as yet unknown.

Generated by immunoSEQ multiplex PCR, the TCRdb table keeps only in-frame clones and is missing some. Altogether about 160,000 clones are present, approximately 92% being singletons, with the ten largest covering 6.5% to 7%. Overall study findings and caveats: It was only a handful of AZD1222 recipients who were seropositive at baseline. Spike was spanned by vaccine-associated CD4 TCRs, with dominance at 160-218 and 743-854. Donors, mostly white British, included more females; clonal diversity was possibly underestimated. Spike-specific TCR depth and breadth grew after two AZD1222 doses.

The junction had 8 bases not matched to a gene; V was cut back by 0 bases and J by 4 bases. From germline, CDR1 is LGHNA and CDR2 YNFKEQ. This CDR3 contains 16 residues. The material sequenced was peripheral blood, taken on day 0 of AZD1222 vaccination. The TCR sequence derives from an adult in good health. This chain links TRBV4-2 with TRBJ2-7; 8 bases are a match to TRBD2. CDR3 bases: TGTGCCAGCAGCCAAGAGGCTGCGGGGGGATCTTACGAGCAGTACTTC. Translating gives CASSQEAAGGSYEQYF.